A single sample gave rise to the 3 T cell receptor beta chains below, sequenced in a study of cytomegalovirus exposure and HLA in healthy donors. Profiled with immunoSEQ multiplex PCR; TCRdb holds only in-frame clones, not every one. The data show some 49,000 clones, 94% seen once. Specimen: PBMCs. The receptor source for this set is a woman in her late teens or twenties in good health and CMV-seropositive.

V and J are TRBV13 and TRBJ2-7, with a weak D call TRBD2 (5 bases). The CDR3 runs 13 residues. In germline, CDR1 is PRHDT, CDR2 FYEKMQ (reference sequence). V shed 0 bases and J shed 4 bases, with 7 bases lying between them. The CDR3 region has the DNA TGTGCCAGCAGCTTAGGGGGCGGGTACGAGCAGTACTTC. Amino acid sequence: CASSLGGGYEQYF.

V and J are TRBV28 and TRBJ1-5; 9 bases align to TRBD1. CDR1 MDHEN and CDR2 SYDVKM come from the germline V gene. The trim removed 6 bases at V and 5 bases at J, leaving 11 bases unmatched. The CDR3 is 16 residues long. The CDR3 coding sequence is TGTGCCAGCAGCTCAACTGGACAGGGGCCTCATCAGCCCCAGCATTTT. As protein: CASSSTGQGPHQPQHF.

The CDR3 nucleotides are TGTGCCAGCAGTTTTGGCAGGCATGACTATGGCTACACCTTC. Translated: CASSFGRHDYGYTF. This rearrangement joins TRBV28 to TRBJ1-2; D uncertain. V lost 3 bases, J lost 3 bases, and 11 bases lay in between. Germline CDR1 reads MDHEN; CDR2 reads SYDVKM. The CDR3 length is 14 residues.